Listed below are T cell receptor beta chains from one sample, sequenced in a study of blood T cell repertoires in COVID-19. The table came from immunoSEQ multiplex PCR; TCRdb's copy has only in-frame clones and leaves some out. This table holds about 180,000 clones, approximately 85% found once. What was sequenced was PBMCs or T cells enriched from blood (not recorded which). The receptors come from a man aged 35 to 55 who had recovered from COVID-19. Each CDR3 is given with its conserved first and last residue. A D gene is named only where the DNA matches it firmly. Size values are once, few and many counts, or a class for expanded clones, and some rows have none.

V,D,J,length,size,CDR3,DNA
TRBV9,TRBD2,TRBJ2-1,15,.,CASSELAGGGHEQFF,TGTGCCAGCAGCGAACTAGCGGGAGGGGGGCATGAGCAGTTCTTC
TRBV5-1,TRBD2,TRBJ2-1,15,.,CASSLTVAGGNEQFF,TGCGCCAGCAGCTTGACGGTAGCGGGGGGTAATGAGCAGTTCTTC
TRBV19,.,TRBJ1-6,14,few,CATSQGDNNSPLHF,TGTGCCACGTCACAGGGCGATAATAATTCACCCCTCCACTTT
TRBV6-5,.,TRBJ1-5,15,once,CASSPLETANQPQHF,TGTGCCAGCAGCCCCCTGGAGACAGCAAATCAGCCCCAGCATTTT
TRBV12-5,.,TRBJ2-1,15,.,CASGLVGGAYNEQFF,TGTGCTAGTGGTTTGGTAGGAGGGGCCTACAATGAGCAGTTCTTC
TRBV7-6,TRBD1,TRBJ1-6,16,.,CASSPRTGREGSPLHF,TGTGCCAGCAGCCCGCGGACAGGTCGCGAGGGTTCACCCCTCCACTTT
TRBV6-1,.,TRBJ1-1,12,.,CASSQGYTEAFF,TGTGCCAGCAGCCAGGGTTACACTGAAGCTTTCTTT
TRBV2,TRBD2,TRBJ2-5,19,.,CAILISGTSGGALQETQYF,TGTGCCATTCTGATCTCCGGGACTAGCGGGGGGGCTCTCCAAGAGACCCAGTACTTC
TRBV7-6,TRBD2,TRBJ2-5,16,.,CAIGPSGGAGPETQYF,TGTGCCATCGGGCCTAGCGGGGGGGCAGGCCCAGAGACCCAGTACTTC
TRBV5-6,.,TRBJ2-1,11,.,CASSYGGEQFF,TGTGCCAGCAGCTATGGAGGTGAGCAGTTCTTC
TRBV9,.,TRBJ1-2,15,.,CASSANVSRSYGYTF,TGTGCCAGCAGCGCCAACGTTTCCAGAAGTTATGGCTACACCTTC
TRBV28,TRBD1,TRBJ1-1,15,.,CASSASGTVNTEAFF,TGTGCCAGCAGTGCGTCCGGGACAGTAAACACTGAAGCTTTCTTT
TRBV11-2,TRBD1,TRBJ1-3,13,.,CASSPGQGGTIYF,TGTGCCAGCAGCCCCGGACAGGGTGGGACCATATATTTT
TRBV7-8,.,TRBJ1-3,15,.,CASSLGQSPGNTIYF,TGTGCCAGCAGCTTAGGACAGAGCCCCGGAAACACCATATATTTT
TRBV27,.,TRBJ1-5,15,.,CASSLSERIWQPQHF,TGTGCCAGCAGTTTATCCGAGAGGATTTGGCAGCCCCAGCATTTT
TRBV7-9,.,TRBJ1-2,12,.,CASSRVSYGYTF,TGTGCCAGCAGCCGGGTGTCCTATGGCTACACCTTC
TRBV30,TRBD1,TRBJ1-1,12,.,CALIQGNGEAFF,TGTGCCTTGATACAGGGGAATGGTGAAGCTTTCTTT
TRBV10-1,TRBD1,TRBJ1-6,13,.,CANPTGGGSPLHF,TGCGCCAACCCGACAGGGGGGGGGTCACCCCTCCACTTT
TRBV5-1,TRBD2,TRBJ2-2,15,.,CASSLASGGPGELFF,TGCGCCAGCAGCTTGGCCAGCGGGGGTCCCGGGGAGCTGTTTTTT
TRBV5-1,.,TRBJ1-1,14,.,CASSLDQGNTEAFF,TGCGCCAGCAGCTTAGACCAGGGTAATACTGAAGCTTTCTTT
TRBV6-5,.,TRBJ2-3,14,.,CASSYSAYADTQYF,TGTGCCAGCAGTTACTCCGCCTATGCGGATACGCAGTATTTT
TRBV5-6,.,TRBJ1-1,15,.,CASSGHMVVNTEAFF,TGTGCCAGCAGCGGGCATATGGTGGTGAACACTGAAGCTTTCTTT
TRBV12-3/TRBV12-4,.,TRBJ1-2,13,.,CASTFNSVYGYTF,TGTGCCAGCACCTTTAACAGTGTCTATGGCTACACCTTC
TRBV28,.,TRBJ1-2,13,few,CASSLPPSSGYTF,TGTGCCAGCAGTTTACCCCCTTCGAGTGGCTACACCTTC
TRBV7-8,.,TRBJ1-2,15,.,CASSLGLHGDYGYTF,TGTGCCAGCAGCCTCGGCCTTCACGGAGACTATGGCTACACCTTC
TRBV19,.,TRBJ1-1,14,.,CASRPGTVNTEAFF,TGTGCCAGTAGACCTGGGACTGTGAACACTGAAGCTTTCTTT
TRBV30,TRBD1,TRBJ1-2,13,.,CASPDRVDYGYTF,TGTGCCTCGCCGGACAGGGTGGACTATGGCTACACCTTC
TRBV9,.,TRBJ1-5,14,.,CASSVGQSNQPQHF,TGTGCCAGCAGCGTAGGCCAGAGCAATCAGCCCCAGCATTTT
TRBV5-8,.,TRBJ2-6,16,.,CASSLGAGSGANVLTF,TGTGCCAGCAGCTTGGGGGCGGGCTCTGGGGCCAACGTCCTGACTTTC
TRBV10-1,.,TRBJ1-6,16,.,CASRYSSSSYNSPLHF,TGCGCCAGCAGATATTCTTCTAGCTCCTATAATTCACCCCTCCACTTT
TRBV30,TRBD1,TRBJ1-3,15,.,CAWSVQGGSGNTIYF,TGTGCCTGGAGCGTACAGGGGGGATCTGGAAACACCATATATTTT
TRBV2,TRBD1,TRBJ2-2,16,.,CASSRTGQPNTGELFF,TGTGCCAGCAGCCGTACGGGACAGCCGAACACCGGGGAGCTGTTTTTT
TRBV10-2,TRBD2,TRBJ2-1,16,.,CASRNTQRGSYNEQFF,TGCGCCAGCAGAAATACCCAGCGGGGCTCCTACAATGAGCAGTTCTTC
TRBV6-5,.,TRBJ1-1,13,.,CATLRDTSTEAFF,TGTGCCACCCTCCGGGACACAAGCACTGAAGCTTTCTTT
TRBV3-1/TRBV3-2,TRBD2,TRBJ2-2,15,.,CASSQFSGGTGELFF,TGTGCCAGCAGCCAATTTAGCGGGGGGACCGGGGAGCTGTTTTTT
TRBV4-1,.,TRBJ2-4,15,.,CASSQEIALPNIQYF,TGCGCCAGCAGCCAAGAAATAGCACTACCGAACATTCAGTACTTC
TRBV29-1,.,TRBJ1-1,12,once,CSAKKRNTEAFF,TGCAGCGCCAAAAAGCGGAACACTGAAGCTTTCTTT
TRBV7-9,.,TRBJ1-5,14,.,CASTLGDGNQPQHF,TGTGCCAGCACCCTAGGGGATGGCAATCAGCCCCAGCATTTT
TRBV19,TRBD1,TRBJ1-6,16,many,CASSMTGITYNSPLHF,TGTGCCAGTAGTATGACAGGGATTACCTATAATTCACCCCTCCACTTT
TRBV7-9,.,TRBJ2-7,14,.,CASSLRGSPNEQYF,TGTGCCAGCAGCTTACGGGGATCTCCTAACGAGCAGTACTTC
TRBV5-6,TRBD1,TRBJ2-2,17,.,CASSSPADRGNTGELFF,TGTGCCAGCAGCTCACCCGCGGACAGGGGGAACACCGGGGAGCTGTTTTTT